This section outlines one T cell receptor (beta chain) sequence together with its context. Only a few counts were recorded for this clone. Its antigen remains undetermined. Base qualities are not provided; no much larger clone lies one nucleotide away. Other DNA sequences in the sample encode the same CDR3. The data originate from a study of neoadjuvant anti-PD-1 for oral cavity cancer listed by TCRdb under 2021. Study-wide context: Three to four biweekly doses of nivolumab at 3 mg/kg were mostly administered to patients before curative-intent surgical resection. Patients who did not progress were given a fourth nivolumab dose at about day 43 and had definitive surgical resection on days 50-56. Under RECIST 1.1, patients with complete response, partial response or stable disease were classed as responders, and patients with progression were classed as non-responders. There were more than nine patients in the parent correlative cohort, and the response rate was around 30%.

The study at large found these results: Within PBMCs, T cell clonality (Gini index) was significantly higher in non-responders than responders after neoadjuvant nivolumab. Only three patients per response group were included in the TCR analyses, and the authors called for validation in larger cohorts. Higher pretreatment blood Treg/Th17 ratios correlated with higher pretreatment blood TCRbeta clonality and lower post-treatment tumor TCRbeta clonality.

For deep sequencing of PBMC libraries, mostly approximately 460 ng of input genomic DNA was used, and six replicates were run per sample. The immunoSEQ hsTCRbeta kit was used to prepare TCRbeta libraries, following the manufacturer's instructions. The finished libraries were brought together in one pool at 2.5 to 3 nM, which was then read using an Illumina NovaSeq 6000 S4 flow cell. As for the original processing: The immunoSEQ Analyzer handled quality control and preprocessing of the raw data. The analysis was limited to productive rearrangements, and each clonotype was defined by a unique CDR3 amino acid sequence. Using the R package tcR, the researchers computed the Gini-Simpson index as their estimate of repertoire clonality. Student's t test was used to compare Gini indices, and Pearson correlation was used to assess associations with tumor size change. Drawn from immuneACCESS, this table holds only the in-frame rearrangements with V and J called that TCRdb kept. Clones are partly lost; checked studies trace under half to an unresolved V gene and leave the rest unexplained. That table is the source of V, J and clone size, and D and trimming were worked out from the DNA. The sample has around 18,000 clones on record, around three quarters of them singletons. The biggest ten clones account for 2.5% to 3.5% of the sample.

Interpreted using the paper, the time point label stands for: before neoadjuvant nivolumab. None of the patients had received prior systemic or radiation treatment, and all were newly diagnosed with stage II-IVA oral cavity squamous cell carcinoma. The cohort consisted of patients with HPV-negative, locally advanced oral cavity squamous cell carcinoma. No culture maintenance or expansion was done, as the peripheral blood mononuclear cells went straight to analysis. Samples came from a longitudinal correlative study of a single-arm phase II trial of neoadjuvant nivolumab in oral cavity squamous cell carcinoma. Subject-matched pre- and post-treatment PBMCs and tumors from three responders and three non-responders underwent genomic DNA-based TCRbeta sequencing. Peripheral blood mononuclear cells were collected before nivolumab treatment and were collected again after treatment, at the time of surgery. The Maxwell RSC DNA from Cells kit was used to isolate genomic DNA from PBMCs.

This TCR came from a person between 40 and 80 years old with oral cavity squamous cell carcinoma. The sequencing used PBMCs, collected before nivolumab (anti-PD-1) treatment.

At the DNA level, the sequence is TGTGCCAGCAGTGACGAGGGCGAGGGTGAGCAGTTCTTC. Protein translation: CASSDEGEGEQFF. The sequence is built from TRBV6-4 and TRBJ2-1; perhaps TRBD2 is the D gene, with 5 bases matching. Via the germline V gene, CDR1 is MRHNA and CDR2 SNTAGT. The CDR3 starts with the cysteine, ends with the phenylalanine, and has 13 residues. Only the CDR3 DNA is retained, 39 bases long and in frame from the first base. V gives up 2 bases and J gives up 9 bases, and the segment between their germline ends measures 11 bases.